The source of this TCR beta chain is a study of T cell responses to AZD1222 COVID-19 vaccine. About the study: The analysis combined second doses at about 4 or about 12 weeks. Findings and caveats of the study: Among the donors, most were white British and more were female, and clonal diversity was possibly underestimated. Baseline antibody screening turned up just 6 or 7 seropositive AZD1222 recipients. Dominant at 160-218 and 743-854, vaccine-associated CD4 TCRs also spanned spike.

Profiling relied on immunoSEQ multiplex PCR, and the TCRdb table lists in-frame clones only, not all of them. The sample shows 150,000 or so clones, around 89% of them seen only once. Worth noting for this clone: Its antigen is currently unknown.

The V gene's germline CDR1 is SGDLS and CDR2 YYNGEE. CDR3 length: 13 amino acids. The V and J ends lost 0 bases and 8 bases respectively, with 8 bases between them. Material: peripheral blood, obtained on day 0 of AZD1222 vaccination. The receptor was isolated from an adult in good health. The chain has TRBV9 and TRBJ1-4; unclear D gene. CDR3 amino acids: CASSVGPGEKLFF. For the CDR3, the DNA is TGTGCCAGCAGCGTAGGGCCGGGGGAAAAACTGTTTTTT.